This paragraph covers one T cell receptor beta chain sequence. Its target is unknown. The sample originates from a study of Ad26.COV2.S vaccination and SARS-CoV-2 variants. Overall study: Once or twice, 56 days apart, Ad26.COV2.S was delivered intramuscularly.

This CDR3 has 11 amino acids. Trimming took 2 bases from V and 7 from J, leaving 6 bases between them. Germline V lookup: CDR1 MNHNY, CDR2 SVGAGI (reference sequence). Treatment in this sample: roughly 20 received Ad26.COV2.S at low or high dose, single or two shots; 5 received placebo; per-sample allocation not given. Sampling was done on day 63 after the first vaccine or placebo injection. Study-level results: Non-spike TCR breadth did not differ much between vaccine and placebo recipients.

Measured with immunoSEQ multiplex PCR; TCRdb has only the in-frame clones, and not every one. The data show almost 400,000 clones, roughly 90% seen once. This receptor was taken from a person between 18 and 65 years old who received the Ad26.COV2.S COVID-19 vaccine or a placebo. The input for sequencing was peripheral blood, taken in a trial of Ad26.COV2.S vaccine versus placebo. This chain links TRBV6-6 with TRBJ2-7, with D unresolved. CDR3 protein: CASSYVGEQYF. CDR3 nucleotides: TGTGCCAGCAGTTACGTGGGGGAGCAGTACTTC.